What follows are 15 T cell receptor beta chains derived from one specimen sequenced in a study of T cells in Graves' hyperthyroidism and ophthalmopathy. Amplification targeted TCR beta CDR3 regions from RNA transcripts. The HTBI set primed first-round TCR CDR3 RT-PCR. Via MiXCR, TCRdb re-called the multiplex PCR reads, giving one row per CDR3 protein. The sample lists 600,000 to 700,000 distinct CDR3 sequences; about 45% were seen once. Source material: peripheral blood or thyroid tissue (not recorded which). These receptors originate from an adult man with Graves' disease, either hyperthyroidism or ophthalmopathy (not recorded which).

This clonotype was counted ten times or more. This chain uses TRBV12-3 or TRBV12-4 with TRBJ1-2; weak D call: TRBD1 (6 bases). V was pared by 4 bases and J by 8 bases, with 11 bases between. This CDR3 region has 12 residues. The CDR3 loop is CASSSKGGGYTF. In nucleotides, the CDR3 is TGTGCCAGCAGTTCCAAGGGGGGCGGCTACACCTTC.

The rearrangement links TRBV29-1 to TRBJ1-2; D is undetermined. With 8 bases removed from V and 2 bases from J, the gap between germline ends came to 12 bases. This CDR3 region has 12 residues. Germline loops: CDR1 SQVTM, CDR2 ANQGSEA. The CDR3 region is CSSESGNYGYTF. DNA of the CDR3: TGCAGCAGTGAATCGGGGAACTATGGCTACACCTTC. The full variable domain, its missing parts supplied by reference TRBV29-1 and TRBJ1-2, is SAVISQKPSRDICQRGTSLTIQCQVDSQVTMMFWYRQQPGQSLTLIATANQGSEATYESGFVIDKFPISRPNLTFSTLTVSNMSPEDSSIYLCSSESGNYGYTFGSGTRLTVV.

This clonotype showed up just a few times. The chain links TRBV2 to TRBJ2-7; a possible D gene is TRBD1 (6 bases). Germline V lookup: CDR1 SNHLY, CDR2 FYNNEI. The CDR3 is made up of 16 amino acids. Trimming removed 6 bases from V and 2 bases from J, with 20 bases in between. The CDR3 reads CASSPRQEATPYEQYF. The CDR3, as DNA: TGTGCCAGCAGCCCGCGACAGGAGGCGACCCCCTACGAGCAGTACTTC.

This chain connects TRBV9 to TRBJ1-5; TRBD1 agrees at 9 bases. Germline lookup yields CDR1 SGDLS and CDR2 YYNGEE. V lost 4 bases to trimming and J lost 5 bases; unmatched junction nucleotides: 10. This CDR3 region has 16 residues. CDR3 region: CASSFDRGVQYQPQHF. The CDR3 nucleotides are TGTGCCAGCAGCTTCGACAGGGGGGTGCAATATCAGCCCCAGCATTTT.

J is TRBJ1-5 and V is TRBV19, with unresolved D. The V end was cut by 2 bases, the J end by 1 base, with 9 bases between. Per the germline V gene, CDR1 is LNHDA and CDR2 is SQIVND (reference sequence). There are 15 residues in the CDR3. DNA for the CDR3: TGTGCCAGTAGTATAATCGGCCGGAGCAATCAGCCCCAGCATTTT. This sequence encodes CASSIIGRSNQPQHF. The entire variable domain, with the rest obtained from reference TRBV19 and TRBJ1-5, is as follows: DGGITQSPKYLFRKEGQNVTLSCEQNLNHDAMYWYRQDPGQGLRLIYYSQIVNDFQKGDIAEGYSVSREKKESFPLTVTSAQKNPTAFYLCASSIIGRSNQPQHFGDGTRLSIL.

This clonotype came up a few times. This chain uses TRBV7-2 with TRBJ1-5; D unclear. The CDR3 extends over 12 amino acids. V dropped 1 base and J dropped 13 bases, with 11 bases sitting between them. Germline CDR1 and CDR2: SGHTA and FQGNSA. CDR3 loop: CASSLVPGSQHF. The DNA of the CDR3 is TGTGCCAGCAGCTTAGTTCCGGGATCGCAGCATTTT.

This clonotype was seen a single time. This chain uses TRBV2 with TRBJ1-5; no definite D call. The CDR3 totals 16 residues. V was clipped by 5 bases and J by 4 bases, with 18 bases between them. Germline V gene lookup returns CDR1 SNHLY and CDR2 FYNNEI. The CDR3 here is CASSYWAVDKNQPQHF. The CDR3 nucleotides are TGTGCCAGCAGTTACTGGGCGGTAGATAAGAATCAGCCCCAGCATTTT.

The chain recombines TRBV20-1 with TRBJ2-7; TRBD1 aligns across 11 bases. Germline CDR1 DFQATT, CDR2 SNEGSKA (reference sequence). The CDR3 totals 14 residues. Trimming cost V 4 bases and J 3 bases; bases outside gene matches: 5. The CDR3 coding sequence is TGCAGTGCTATCCGGGACAGGGGGGACTACGAGCAGTACTTC. It yields the protein CSAIRDRGDYEQYF.

This sequence joins TRBV12-5 and TRBJ2-2; D might be TRBD2 (5 bases). Germline V gene data show CDR1 as LGHNT and CDR2 as FRNRAP. V lost 3 bases, J lost 8 bases, and 19 bases lay in between. There are 16 residues in the CDR3. The CDR3 is CASGFRLAQQGGELFF. The CDR3 nucleotides read TGTGCTAGTGGTTTCAGGCTAGCCCAGCAAGGAGGGGAGCTGTTTTTT.

V usage is TRBV25-1 and J usage is TRBJ1-1; D is uncertain. The CDR3 covers 13 residues. With 8 bases removed from V and 5 bases from J, the gap between germline ends came to 15 bases. The germline CDR1 and CDR2 sequences are MGHDK and SYGVNS. The CDR3 DNA sequence: TGTGCCAGCCCCGGCCGTACAGCAACTGAAGCTTTCTTT. It codes for CASPGRTATEAFF.

This chain links TRBV6-5 with TRBJ2-7; D ambiguous. There are 13 residues in the CDR3. Looked up from germline, CDR1 is MNHEY and CDR2 is SVGAGI. Between the trimmed V and J ends, which lost 6 bases and 0 bases, there was a span of 9 bases. CDR3 amino acids: CASSPINSYEQYF. The CDR3 DNA sequence: TGTGCCAGCAGCCCTATAAACTCCTACGAGCAGTACTTC.

This chain connects TRBV15 to TRBJ2-7, with D perhaps TRBD1 or TRBD2 (6 bases each). Germline V gene lookup returns CDR1 LNHNV and CDR2 YYDKDF (reference sequence). V was cut by 3 bases and J by 5 bases, with 11 bases left in between. The CDR3 runs 13 residues. The CDR3: CATSRPRGHEQYF. The CDR3 DNA sequence: TGTGCCACCAGCAGGCCCCGGGGGCACGAGCAGTACTTC.

The chain joins TRBV19 to TRBJ1-2; TRBD1 is a possible D gene (6 bases). This CDR3 contains 15 residues. V was pared by 10 bases and J by 4 bases, with 22 bases between. CDR1 and CDR2 from the germline V gene are LNHDA and SQIVND (reference sequence). In nucleotides, the CDR3 is TGTGCCACCCGACCCAACGGGGGCCGGGGCTATGGCTACACCTTC. Translating gives CATRPNGGRGYGYTF.

A few counts support this clonotype. This sequence joins TRBV6-5 and TRBJ1-5; D unclear. The V end lost 4 bases, the J end lost 0 bases, and 10 bases lay between the germline ends. The CDR3 has 15 amino acids. Germline values: CDR1 MNHEY, CDR2 SVGAGI. This CDR3 reads CASSLRRHSNQPQHF. CDR3 sequence (DNA): TGTGCCAGCAGTTTACGTCGGCATAGCAATCAGCCCCAGCATTTT.

This clonotype appeared a few times. CDR3 sequence: CSARQTGNPYEQYF. The DNA of the CDR3 is TGCAGTGCTAGACAGACAGGGAACCCCTACGAGCAGTACTTC. This chain connects TRBV20-1 to TRBJ2-7, with 7 positions matching TRBD1. V was pared by 2 bases and J by 2 bases, with 6 bases of the junction left unmatched. The CDR3 has 14 amino acids. Germline values: CDR1 DFQATT, CDR2 SNEGSKA (reference sequence).